This T cell receptor beta chain was identified during a study of T cell clonality in common variable immunodeficiency. Clones were sequenced by immunoSEQ multiplex PCR, and TCRdb holds only the in-frame ones, with some missing. The data show about 33,000 clones, with none appearing a single time. This clone was seen repeatedly, ten times or more. Material: peripheral blood mononuclear cells. This receptor was taken from a person between 18 and 75 years old in good health.

The CDR3 spells CATKTGVDSPLHF. The DNA read from the CDR3 is TGTGCCACCAAGACAGGCGTAGATTCACCC. The chain employs TRBV10-3 and TRBJ1-6; D might be TRBD1 (6 bases). Read coverage stops 3 residues before the CDR3 terminus; the germline J gene supplies the remainder. CDR1 ENHRY and CDR2 SYGVKD come from the germline V gene. V was shortened by 10 bases and J by 8 bases, with 15 bases between the two germline ends. This CDR3 contains 13 residues.